This record covers a single TCR beta chain. Indicated time point: persistent/refractory GD, antithyroid drugs over 5 years with positive TRAb. The TCR library was made from RNA extracted from PBMCs. For TCR beta, libraries came from iRepertoire HTBI primers and Arm-PCR of CDR3 regions. TCRdb passed the multiplex PCR reads through MiXCR, listing each CDR3 protein once. The sample has under 500,000 distinct CDR3 sequences, about a fifth seen once. This sample was taken from a study of regulatory T cells in long-lasting Graves disease. Germline CDR1 reads WNHNN; CDR2 reads SYGVQD (reference sequence). The CDR3 runs to 16 residues. V lost 3 bases and J 4 bases, leaving 16 bases between the germline ends.

The V call is TRBV10-1, the J call TRBJ2-4, with a possible D match to TRBD2 (6 bases). This clonotype was sampled from a female donor with Graves disease. The sample consisted of peripheral blood mononuclear cells (PBMCs), taken when the disease was refractory, from a patient treated with antithyroid drugs. For the CDR3, the DNA is TGCGCCAGCAGTGAATTTGCGGACTACCAAAAAAACATTCAGTACTTC. It yields the protein CASSEFADYQKNIQYF.